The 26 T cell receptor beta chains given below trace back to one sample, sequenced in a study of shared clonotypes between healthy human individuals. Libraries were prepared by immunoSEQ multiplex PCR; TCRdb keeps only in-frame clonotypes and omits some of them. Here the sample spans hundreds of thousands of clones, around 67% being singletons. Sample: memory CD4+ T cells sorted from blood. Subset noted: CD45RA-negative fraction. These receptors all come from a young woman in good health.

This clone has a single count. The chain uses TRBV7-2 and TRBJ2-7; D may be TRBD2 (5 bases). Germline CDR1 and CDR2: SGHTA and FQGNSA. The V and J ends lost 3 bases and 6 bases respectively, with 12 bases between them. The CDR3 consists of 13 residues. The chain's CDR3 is CASSFDGRGEQYF. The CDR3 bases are TGTGCCAGCAGCTTCGACGGACGGGGCGAGCAGTACTTC.

In DNA form, the CDR3 reads TGTGCCAGCAGTTCCCCAGAGACAGGCCGCACTGAAGCTTTCTTT. Encoded protein: CASSSPETGRTEAFF. The rearrangement joins TRBV6-6 to TRBJ1-1; perhaps TRBD1 as D (6 bases). Per germline, CDR1 MNHNY and CDR2 SVGAGI (reference sequence). The CDR3 sequence is 15 residues long. With 4 bases removed from V and 4 bases from J, the gap between germline ends came to 16 bases.

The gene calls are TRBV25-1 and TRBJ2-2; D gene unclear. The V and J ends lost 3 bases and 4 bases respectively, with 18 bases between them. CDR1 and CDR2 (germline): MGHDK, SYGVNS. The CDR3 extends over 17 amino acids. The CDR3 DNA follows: TGTGCCAGCAGTGATCCTATAGAGAGAGGAGTCACCGGGGAGCTGTTTTTT. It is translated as CASSDPIERGVTGELFF. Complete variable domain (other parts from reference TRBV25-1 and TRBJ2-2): EADIYQTPRYLVIGTGKKITLECSQTMGHDKMYWYQQDPGMELHLIHYSYGVNSTEKGDLSSESTVSRIRTEHFPLTLESARPSHTSQYLCASSDPIERGVTGELFFGEGSRLTVL.

As DNA, the CDR3 is TGTGCCAGTAGTATAGGGCAGGGGAGCTACGAGCAGTACTTC. As protein: CASSIGQGSYEQYF. The genes are TRBV19 and TRBJ2-7, with a possible D match to TRBD1 (6 bases). Germline V CDR1 and CDR2: LNHDA, SQIVND (reference sequence). CDR3 length: 14 residues. Trimming cost V 1 base and J 3 bases, with 10 bases left between them.

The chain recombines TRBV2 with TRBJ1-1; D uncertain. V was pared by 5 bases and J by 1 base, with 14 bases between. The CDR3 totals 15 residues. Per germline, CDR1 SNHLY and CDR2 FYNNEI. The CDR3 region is CASSLRWDSNTEAFF. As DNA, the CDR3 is TGTGCCAGCAGTCTACGATGGGATTCGAACACTGAAGCTTTCTTT.

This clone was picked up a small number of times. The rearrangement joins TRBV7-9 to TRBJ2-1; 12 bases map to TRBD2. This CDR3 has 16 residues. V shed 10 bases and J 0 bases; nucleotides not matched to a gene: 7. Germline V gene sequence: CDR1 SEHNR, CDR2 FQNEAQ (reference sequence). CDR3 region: CATPGLAGISYNEQFF. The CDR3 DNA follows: TGTGCCACTCCGGGACTAGCGGGTATCTCCTACAATGAGCAGTTCTTC.

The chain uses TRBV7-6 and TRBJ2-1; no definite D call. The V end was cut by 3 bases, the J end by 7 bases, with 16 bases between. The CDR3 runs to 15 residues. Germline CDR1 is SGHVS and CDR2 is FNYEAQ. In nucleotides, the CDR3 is TGTGCCAGCAGCTTGTACGGACGGGCCCTTAATGAGCAGTTCTTC. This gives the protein CASSLYGRALNEQFF.

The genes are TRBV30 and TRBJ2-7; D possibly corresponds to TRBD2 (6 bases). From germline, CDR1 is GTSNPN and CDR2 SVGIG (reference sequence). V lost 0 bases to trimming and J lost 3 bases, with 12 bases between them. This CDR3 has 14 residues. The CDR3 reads CAWSVRLRGYEQYF. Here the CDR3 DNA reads TGTGCCTGGAGTGTACGTTTGCGGGGCTACGAGCAGTACTTC. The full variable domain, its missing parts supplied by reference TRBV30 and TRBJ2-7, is SQTIHQWPATLVQPVGSPLSLECTVEGTSNPNLYWYRQAAGRGLQLLFYSVGIGQISSEVPQNLSASRPQDRQFILSSKKLLLSDSGFYLCAWSVRLRGYEQYFGPGTRLTVT.

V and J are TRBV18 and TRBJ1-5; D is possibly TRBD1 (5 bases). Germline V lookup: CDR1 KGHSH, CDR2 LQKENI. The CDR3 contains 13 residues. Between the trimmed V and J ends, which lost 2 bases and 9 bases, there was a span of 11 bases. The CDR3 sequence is CASSPGAVGPQHF. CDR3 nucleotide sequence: TGTGCCAGCTCACCAGGGGCCGTGGGGCCCCAGCATTTT.

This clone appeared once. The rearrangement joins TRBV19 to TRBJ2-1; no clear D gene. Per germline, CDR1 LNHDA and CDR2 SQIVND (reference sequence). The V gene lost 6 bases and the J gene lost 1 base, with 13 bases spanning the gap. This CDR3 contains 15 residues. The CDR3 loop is CASRRLVGSYNEQFF. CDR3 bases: TGTGCCAGTAGACGACTGGTGGGGTCCTACAATGAGCAGTTCTTC.

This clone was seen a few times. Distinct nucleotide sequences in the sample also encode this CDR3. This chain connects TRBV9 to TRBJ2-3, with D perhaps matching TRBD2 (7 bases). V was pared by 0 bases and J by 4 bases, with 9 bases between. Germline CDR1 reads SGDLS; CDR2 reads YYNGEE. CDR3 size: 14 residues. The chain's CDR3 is CASSVAGGSDTQYF. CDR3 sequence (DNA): TGTGCCAGCAGCGTAGCGGGGGGCTCAGATACGCAGTATTTT.

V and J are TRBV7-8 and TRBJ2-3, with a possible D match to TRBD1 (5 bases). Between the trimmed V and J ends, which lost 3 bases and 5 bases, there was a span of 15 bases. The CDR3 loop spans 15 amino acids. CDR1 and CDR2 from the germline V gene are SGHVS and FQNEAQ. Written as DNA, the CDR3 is TGTGCCAGCAGCTTGACCCCTGGGCAGGGAGATACGCAGTATTTT. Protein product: CASSLTPGQGDTQYF.

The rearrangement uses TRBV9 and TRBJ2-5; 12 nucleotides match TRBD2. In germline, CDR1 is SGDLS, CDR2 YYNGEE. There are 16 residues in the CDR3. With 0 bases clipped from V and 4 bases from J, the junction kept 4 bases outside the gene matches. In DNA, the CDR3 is TGTGCCAGCAGCGTAGGGACTAGCGGGACCCGAGAGACCCAGTACTTC. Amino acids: CASSVGTSGTRETQYF.

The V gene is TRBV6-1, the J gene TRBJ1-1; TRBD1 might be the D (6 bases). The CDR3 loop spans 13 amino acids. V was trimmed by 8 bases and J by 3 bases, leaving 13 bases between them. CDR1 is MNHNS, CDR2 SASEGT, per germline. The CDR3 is CASGGRVDTEAFF. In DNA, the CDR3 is TGTGCCAGCGGGGGCAGGGTCGACACTGAAGCTTTCTTT.

The CDR3 reads CAIPGRVETQYF. The CDR3 DNA follows: TGTGCCATACCGGGAAGGGTGGAGACCCAGTACTTC. The rearrangement joins TRBV19 to TRBJ2-5; D might be TRBD2 (5 bases). Trimming removed 10 bases at V and 5 bases at J, with 14 bases between. The CDR3 consists of 12 residues. CDR1 LNHDA and CDR2 SQIVND come from the germline V gene (reference sequence).

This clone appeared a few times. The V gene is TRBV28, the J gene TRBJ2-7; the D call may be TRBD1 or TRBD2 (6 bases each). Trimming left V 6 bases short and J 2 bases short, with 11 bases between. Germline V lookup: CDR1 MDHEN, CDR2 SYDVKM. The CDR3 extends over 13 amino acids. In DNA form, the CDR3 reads TGTGCCAGCAGAGGGGGGCCCCCCTACGAGCAGTACTTC. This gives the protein CASRGGPPYEQYF.

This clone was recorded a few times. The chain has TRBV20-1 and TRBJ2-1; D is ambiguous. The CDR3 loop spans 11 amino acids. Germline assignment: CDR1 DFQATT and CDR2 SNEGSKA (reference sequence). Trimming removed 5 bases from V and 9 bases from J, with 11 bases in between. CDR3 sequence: CSAPKLGEQFF. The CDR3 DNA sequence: TGCAGTGCTCCTAAGCTTGGTGAGCAGTTCTTC.

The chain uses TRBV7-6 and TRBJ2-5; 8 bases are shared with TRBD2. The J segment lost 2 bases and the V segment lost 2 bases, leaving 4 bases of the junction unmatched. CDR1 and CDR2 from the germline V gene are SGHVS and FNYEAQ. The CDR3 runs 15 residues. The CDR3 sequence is CASSLNAGGQETQYF. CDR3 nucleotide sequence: TGTGCCAGCAGCTTAAACGCGGGAGGACAAGAGACCCAGTACTTC.

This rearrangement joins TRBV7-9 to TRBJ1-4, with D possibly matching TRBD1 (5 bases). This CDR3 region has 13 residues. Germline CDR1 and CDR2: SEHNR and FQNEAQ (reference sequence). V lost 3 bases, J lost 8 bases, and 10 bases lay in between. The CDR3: CASSFSREEKLFF. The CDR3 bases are TGTGCCAGCAGCTTCTCCAGGGAGGAAAAACTGTTTTTT.

The CDR3 DNA reads as TGTGCCAGCAGGGAAAGGACAGCAACTGAAGCTTTCTTT. Translated: CASRERTATEAFF. This chain uses TRBV6-6 with TRBJ1-1; D possibly corresponds to TRBD1 (6 bases). The CDR3 runs to 13 residues. Germline V gives CDR1 MNHNY, CDR2 SVGAGI (reference sequence). Between the trimmed V and J ends, which lost 6 bases and 5 bases, there was a span of 13 bases.

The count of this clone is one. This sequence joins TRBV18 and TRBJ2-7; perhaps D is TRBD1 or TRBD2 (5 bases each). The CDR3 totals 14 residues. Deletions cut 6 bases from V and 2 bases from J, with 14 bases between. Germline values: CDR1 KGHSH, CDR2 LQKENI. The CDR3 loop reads CASSGTVHTYEQYF. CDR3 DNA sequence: TGTGCCAGCTCTGGGACGGTACATACCTACGAGCAGTACTTC.

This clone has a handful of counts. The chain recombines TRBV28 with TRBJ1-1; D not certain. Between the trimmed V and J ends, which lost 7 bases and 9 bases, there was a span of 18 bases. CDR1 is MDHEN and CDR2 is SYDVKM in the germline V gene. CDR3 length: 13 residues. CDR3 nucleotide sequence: TGTGCCAGCACCGCTCCACGTAACGATAAAGCTTTCTTT. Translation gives CASTAPRNDKAFF. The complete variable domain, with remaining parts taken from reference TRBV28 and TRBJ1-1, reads DVKVTQSSRYLVKRTGEKVFLECVQDMDHENMFWYRQDPGLGLRLIYFSYDVKMKEKGDIPEGYSVSREKKERFSLILESASTNQTSMYLCASTAPRNDKAFFGQGTRLTVV.

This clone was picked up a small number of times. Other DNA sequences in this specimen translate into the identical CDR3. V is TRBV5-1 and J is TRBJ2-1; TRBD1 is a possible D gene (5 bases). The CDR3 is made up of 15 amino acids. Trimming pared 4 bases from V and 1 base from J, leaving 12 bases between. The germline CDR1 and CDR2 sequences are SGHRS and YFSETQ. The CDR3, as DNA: TGCGCCAGCAGCGCCGGATCAGGGTCCTACAATGAGCAGTTCTTC. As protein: CASSAGSGSYNEQFF.

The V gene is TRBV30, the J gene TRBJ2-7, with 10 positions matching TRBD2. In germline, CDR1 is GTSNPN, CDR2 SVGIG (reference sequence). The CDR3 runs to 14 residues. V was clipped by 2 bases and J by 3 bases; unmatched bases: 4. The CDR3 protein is CAWSQREGFYEQYF. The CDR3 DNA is TGTGCCTGGAGTCAGCGGGAGGGCTTCTACGAGCAGTACTTC.

The CDR3 is CASREVAGSGNTIYF. DNA of the CDR3: TGTGCCTCCCGGGAGGTAGCTGGTTCTGGAAACACCATATATTTT. V is TRBV10-3 and J is TRBJ1-3; D remains unclear. The CDR3 extends over 15 amino acids. The germline gives CDR1 ENHRY, CDR2 SYGVKD. The ends were cut back, 11 bases at V and 1 base at J, with 18 bases in the middle.

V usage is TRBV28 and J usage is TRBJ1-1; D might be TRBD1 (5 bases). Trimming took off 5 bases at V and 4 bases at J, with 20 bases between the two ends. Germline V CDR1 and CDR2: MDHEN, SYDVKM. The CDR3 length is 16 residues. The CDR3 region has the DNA TGTGCCAGCAGTCGGCCCGGGACTTCTCGGGGCACTGAAGCTTTCTTT. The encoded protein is CASSRPGTSRGTEAFF.